A selection of T cell receptor beta chains follows, all from one sample in a study of beta chain features in type 1 diabetes. Using immunoSEQ multiplex PCR, the repertoire was profiled, and TCRdb retains in-frame clones only, with some absent. The top ten clones hold 0.015% of a sample with around 310,000 clones, roughly 12% of them seen once. The sequencing input was naive CD4+ T cells from blood. The source of these receptors is a young woman with type 1 diabetes. CDR3s include the opening cysteine and the closing phenylalanine or tryptophan. A D gene is named only where the DNA matches it firmly. Size tells how often a clone was seen (once, few, many) or the class of an expanded clone, and some rows leave it out.

CDR3nt: TGTGCCAGCAGCGCCGGGACACACAATCAGCCCCAGCATTTT
CDR3aa: CASSAGTHNQPQHF
abundance: few
v_gene: TRBV7-9
j_gene: TRBJ1-5
d_gene: .

CDR3nt: TGTGCCAGCAGCGTAGACGACAGGGTCACCTACAATGAGCAGTTCTTC
CDR3aa: CASSVDDRVTYNEQFF
abundance: few
v_gene: TRBV9
j_gene: TRBJ2-1
d_gene: TRBD1

CDR3nt: TGTGCCAGCAGCGTAGTCATTGGGGCAGAAGCTTTCTTT
CDR3aa: CASSVVIGAEAFF
abundance: few
v_gene: TRBV9
j_gene: TRBJ1-1
d_gene: .

CDR3nt: TGTGCCAGCAGTTACAGGGGCGAGCAGTACTTC
CDR3aa: CASSYRGEQYF
abundance: .
v_gene: TRBV6-5
j_gene: TRBJ2-7
d_gene: .

CDR3nt: TGTGCCAGCAGCGTAGGCAGTTTGAACACTGAAGCTTTCTTT
CDR3aa: CASSVGSLNTEAFF
abundance: .
v_gene: TRBV9
j_gene: TRBJ1-1
d_gene: .

CDR3nt: TGTGCCTGGAGCCGACTGCGCGGCGAGCAGTTCTTC
CDR3aa: CAWSRLRGEQFF
abundance: .
v_gene: TRBV30
j_gene: TRBJ2-1
d_gene: .

CDR3nt: TGTGCCAGCGCGACAGGGGGCTACATTAGGGAGACCCAGTACTTC
CDR3aa: CASATGGYIRETQYF
abundance: few
v_gene: TRBV28
j_gene: TRBJ2-5
d_gene: TRBD1

CDR3nt: TGTGCCAGCAGCCCCCGTGAGCGGGGGACCCAGTACTTC
CDR3aa: CASSPRERGTQYF
abundance: few
v_gene: TRBV7-3
j_gene: TRBJ2-5
d_gene: TRBD2

CDR3nt: TGTGCCAGCTCAGGGGGCCGGGGCCCCTTAGATAATCAGCCCCAGCATTTT
CDR3aa: CASSGGRGPLDNQPQHF
abundance: .
v_gene: TRBV18
j_gene: TRBJ1-5
d_gene: .

CDR3nt: TGCGCCAGCAGCGTCGGGGGGGCCAACTACGAGCAGTACTTC
CDR3aa: CASSVGGANYEQYF
abundance: few
v_gene: TRBV5-1
j_gene: TRBJ2-7
d_gene: TRBD2

CDR3nt: TGTGCCACCAGCAGCGGGAATTTGGACACTGAAGCTTTCTTT
CDR3aa: CATSSGNLDTEAFF
abundance: few
v_gene: TRBV15
j_gene: TRBJ1-1
d_gene: .

CDR3nt: TGCGCCAGCAGCTTGGTAAAAGCGCCTTACACAGATACGCAGTATTTT
CDR3aa: CASSLVKAPYTDTQYF
abundance: few
v_gene: TRBV5-1
j_gene: TRBJ2-3
d_gene: .

CDR3nt: TGCGCCAGCAGCTTGGAGGGCCGGGGAGGAGAGACCCAGTACTTC
CDR3aa: CASSLEGRGGETQYF
abundance: few
v_gene: TRBV5-1
j_gene: TRBJ2-5
d_gene: .

CDR3nt: TGCGCCAGCAGCTTGGGTCCAGGGGGGTTGAACATTCAGTACTTC
CDR3aa: CASSLGPGGLNIQYF
abundance: .
v_gene: TRBV5-1
j_gene: TRBJ2-4
d_gene: .

CDR3nt: TGTGCCAGCAGTTCCAACGGGGGGAAAGAGACCCAGTACTTC
CDR3aa: CASSSNGGKETQYF
abundance: few
v_gene: TRBV6-5
j_gene: TRBJ2-5
d_gene: TRBD2

CDR3nt: TGCGCCAGCAGCTTGGACCCAGGGAAGTACACTGAAGCTTTCTTT
CDR3aa: CASSLDPGKYTEAFF
abundance: .
v_gene: TRBV5-1
j_gene: TRBJ1-1
d_gene: .

CDR3nt: TGTGCCAGCAGTGGACAGGGTTACACTGAAGCTTTCTTT
CDR3aa: CASSGQGYTEAFF
abundance: few
v_gene: TRBV2
j_gene: TRBJ1-1
d_gene: TRBD1

CDR3nt: TGTGCCAGTAGTATAGGTCGACAGGGGATGAACACTGAAGCTTTCTTT
CDR3aa: CASSIGRQGMNTEAFF
abundance: .
v_gene: TRBV19
j_gene: TRBJ1-1
d_gene: TRBD1

CDR3nt: TGTGCCAGCCGGTCTGACACCTACAATGAGCAGTTCTTC
CDR3aa: CASRSDTYNEQFF
abundance: few
v_gene: TRBV2
j_gene: TRBJ2-1
d_gene: .

CDR3nt: TGCAGCGTTGTCCGGGACAGGGGTAGAGACGAGCAGTACTTC
CDR3aa: CSVVRDRGRDEQYF
abundance: .
v_gene: TRBV29-1
j_gene: TRBJ2-7
d_gene: TRBD1

CDR3nt: TGTGCCAGCAGCTTAGCAGGGGCGCCCTATGGCTACACCTTC
CDR3aa: CASSLAGAPYGYTF
abundance: few
v_gene: TRBV7-8
j_gene: TRBJ1-2
d_gene: .

CDR3nt: TGTGCCAGTAGATACTCTTCAACGGGAGCTGGAAACACCATATATTTT
CDR3aa: CASRYSSTGAGNTIYF
abundance: .
v_gene: TRBV19
j_gene: TRBJ1-3
d_gene: .

CDR3nt: TGTGCCAGCAGCTTACAGGTAACCGAGCAGTACTTC
CDR3aa: CASSLQVTEQYF
abundance: .
v_gene: TRBV7-9
j_gene: TRBJ2-7
d_gene: .

CDR3nt: TGCGCCAGCAGCCACCTCCAGCGGGGGAATGAGCAGTTCTTC
CDR3aa: CASSHLQRGNEQFF
abundance: few
v_gene: TRBV4-3
j_gene: TRBJ2-1
d_gene: TRBD2

CDR3nt: TGTGCCAGCAGTTCGCACCGGGATTACAATGAGCAGTTCTTC
CDR3aa: CASSSHRDYNEQFF
abundance: .
v_gene: TRBV6-1
j_gene: TRBJ2-1
d_gene: .

CDR3nt: TGTGCCAGCAGCTTTTTCGTTGGCCGGCTAGCGGGTACCCGTGGGTTCTTC
CDR3aa: CASSFFVGRLAGTRGFF
abundance: .
v_gene: TRBV7-2
j_gene: TRBJ2-1
d_gene: TRBD2

CDR3nt: TGCAGCGTTTGGGGCGTGGCGGGAGGGCCGTTGGGGGAGACCCAGTACTTC
CDR3aa: CSVWGVAGGPLGETQYF
abundance: .
v_gene: TRBV29-1
j_gene: TRBJ2-5
d_gene: TRBD2

CDR3nt: TGTGCCAGCAGCGTAGCTCCGGGACAAACCTACGAGCAGTACTTC
CDR3aa: CASSVAPGQTYEQYF
abundance: few
v_gene: TRBV9
j_gene: TRBJ2-7
d_gene: .

CDR3nt: TGTGCCAGCACCGATGGACAGGGGGGGAACACTGAAGCTTTCTTT
CDR3aa: CASTDGQGGNTEAFF
abundance: .
v_gene: TRBV6-5
j_gene: TRBJ1-1
d_gene: TRBD1

CDR3nt: TGTGCCAGCAGCCAAGTTACGTCAGGGAATGGCTACACCTTC
CDR3aa: CASSQVTSGNGYTF
abundance: few
v_gene: TRBV16
j_gene: TRBJ1-2
d_gene: .

CDR3nt: TGTGCCAGCAGCCGAGGGGACAGGGGGAGTGGAGCTTTCTTT
CDR3aa: CASSRGDRGSGAFF
abundance: few
v_gene: TRBV5-4
j_gene: TRBJ1-1
d_gene: TRBD1

CDR3nt: TGCGCCAGCAGCGCGACCGGGACAGGCTCTGGAAACACCATATATTTT
CDR3aa: CASSATGTGSGNTIYF
abundance: .
v_gene: TRBV4-3
j_gene: TRBJ1-3
d_gene: TRBD1

CDR3nt: TGTGCCAGCAGCAACAGGGGCCCTTCGGGAACTGAAGCTTTCTTT
CDR3aa: CASSNRGPSGTEAFF
abundance: .
v_gene: TRBV11-2
j_gene: TRBJ1-1
d_gene: TRBD1

CDR3nt: TGCAGCGTTGAAGTTGGATCGGGGACAGGGATAACCGGTGAGCAGTTCTTC
CDR3aa: CSVEVGSGTGITGEQFF
abundance: .
v_gene: TRBV29-1
j_gene: TRBJ2-1
d_gene: TRBD1

CDR3nt: TGTGCCAGCAGCCAAGGGGCGTCTAGCGGTACAGATACGCAGTATTTT
CDR3aa: CASSQGASSGTDTQYF
abundance: .
v_gene: TRBV4-2
j_gene: TRBJ2-3
d_gene: TRBD2

CDR3nt: TGTGCCTGGCACAGGGTTGGAGAGACCCAGTACTTC
CDR3aa: CAWHRVGETQYF
abundance: few
v_gene: TRBV30
j_gene: TRBJ2-5
d_gene: .